This T cell receptor beta chain was sequenced during a study of T cell repertoires in cytomegalovirus infection. Study as a whole: Public TCR beta signatures provided an indication of both CMV infection and a matching HLA type. The study, taken as a whole, reports: Accumulated public TCR beta family frequency recognized individuals carrying CMV together with the relevant HLA. CMV-specific HLA-C-restricted TCR beta clonotypes dominated the ex vivo response.

This clonotype has at least ten counts. What it binds is not known. One entry per CDR3 protein results from TCRdb running MiXCR on the reads. Of under 600,000 distinct CDR3 sequences in the sample, approximately 16% were seen once. Sample: CD8+ T cells from PBMCs. This receptor was obtained from a human donor in good health (CMV status not recorded). Some clones in this sample may be carry-over from other donors' samples.

The CDR3, as DNA: TGTGCCAGCAGTCCCACGGGGGGCGGTAGCACAGATACGCAGTATTTT. Its translation is CASSPTGGGSTDTQYF. The V gene is TRBV28, the J gene TRBJ2-3; possible D gene TRBD2, 7 bases. Trimming removed 5 bases at V and 0 bases at J, with 15 bases between. CDR3 length equals 16 residues. Germline assignment: CDR1 MDHEN and CDR2 SYDVKM.